This T cell receptor beta chain was profiled in a study of identical twins. Many counts were recorded for this clonotype. Its antigen is currently unknown. The CDR3 consists of 15 residues. J lost 7 bases, V lost 6 bases, and 5 bases had no gene match. Germline-derived CDR1 and CDR2 are MDHEN and SYDVKM. Study-wide points: Researchers reported excess low generation probability among twin-shared out-of-frame alpha sequences.

A template switching step contributed a universal primer site, while unique molecular identifiers were present in the cDNA. Each CDR3 protein gets one entry after TCRdb re-called the 5' RACE reads with MiXCR. Altogether under 900,000 distinct CDR3 sequences are present, 12% being singletons, with the ten largest covering roughly 1.6%. These records were also assigned to another study, of yellow fever vaccine responses in identical twins.

This TCR was sampled from a young woman in good health. The sequenced material came from PBMCs. V and J are TRBV28 and TRBJ1-6; TRBD1 aligns across 11 bases. Written as DNA, the CDR3 is TGTGCCAGCAGATTTGGGACAGGGGGGAATTCACCCCTCCACTTT. Its protein product is CASRFGTGGNSPLHF.